Presented here are 2 T cell receptor beta chains from one specimen sequenced in a study of blood T cell repertoires in COVID-19. The assay was immunoSEQ multiplex PCR, and TCRdb's table has in-frame clones only and misses some. The sample has around 230,000 clones, approximately 80% seen once. The sequenced sample consisted of peripheral blood. Every receptor here comes from a woman of 80 years or more with acute or convalescent COVID-19.

About this clone: Additional DNA sequences in this sample encode the identical CDR3. V and J are TRBV18 and TRBJ1-2; 7 positions match TRBD1. Germline CDR1 reads KGHSH; CDR2 reads LQKENI. This CDR3 has 13 amino acids. Trimming took 3 bases from V and 3 from J; bases not matched to a gene: 1. The CDR3 loop is CASSPGTDYGYTF. Here the CDR3 DNA reads TGTGCCAGCTCACCCGGGACAGACTATGGCTACACCTTC.

The genes are TRBV3-1 (or the pseudogene TRBV3-2) and TRBJ1-5; 8 nucleotides match TRBD1. V was clipped by 4 bases and J by 6 bases; unmatched bases: 14. Germline CDR1 is LGHDT and CDR2 is YNNKEL (reference sequence). The CDR3 extends over 17 amino acids. Here the CDR3 DNA reads TGTGCCAGCAGCCGATCCGCCGGACAGGGAGGAAGTCAGCCCCAGCATTTT. It translates to CASSRSAGQGGSQPQHF.